Sequencing of this T cell receptor (beta chain) was carried out in a study of T-cell reconstitution after alpha-beta-depleted transplantation in children. Library preparation (for TCRbeta) was performed with unique molecular identifiers. TCRdb used MiXCR to reprocess the PCR reads, holding one entry per CDR3 protein. The profile shows 500,000 to 600,000 distinct CDR3 sequences, around 17% of them singletons. In its sample, this clonotype was seen a few times. V shed 7 bases and J shed 0 bases, with 13 bases lying between them. In germline, CDR1 is DFQATT, CDR2 SNEGSKA (reference sequence). The CDR3 has 13 residues.

J is TRBJ2-7 and V is TRBV20-1, with D possibly matching TRBD2 (6 bases). The receptor comes from a human donor who donated a stem cell graft to a child with acute lymphoblastic leukemia. This sample comprised PBMCs from the stem cell graft donor, obtained from the stem cell graft. CDR3 protein: CSEGTFSSYEQYF. The CDR3 coding sequence is TGCAGTGAGGGGACTTTTAGCTCCTACGAGCAGTACTTC.